This T cell receptor beta chain derives from a study of tumor-infiltrating lymphocytes in primary liver carcinoma. Study-wide background: Each of the growths was stage T1-T3 N0M0, extending about 4.2 to 11 cm across.

The CDR3 contains 16 residues. Germline CDR1 reads MGHRA; CDR2 reads YSYEKL. Study-wide points: Only about 8-24% of top clones were detected in each of the five tumor regions. Tumor top-250-clone fraction significantly exceeded that of blood (p = 0.039). Between tumor regions, pairs overlapped more than tumor-adjacent and tumor-blood pairs did.

Making TCR beta cDNA involved around 540 ng total RNA and a constant-region primer. Libraries covering TCR beta were generated through three nested multiplex PCR rounds (using a slightly modified ARM-PCR). The two initial PCR rounds, about 9 cycles each, used TRBV1-TRBV30 forward and C-beta reverse primers. MiXCR, applied by TCRdb to the multiplex PCR reads, yields one record per CDR3 protein. Of about 30,000 distinct CDR3 sequences detected, approximately 76% appear once; the ten largest clones hold under 40%. For this clonotype: Its antigen is not known. Relative to the germline gene, one junction end is altered; a read error may explain this.

Co-extraction of RNA and DNA was performed on roughly 20-31 mg of unsorted bulk tissue. The gene calls are TRBV4-1 and TRBJ2-4; D may be TRBD1 or TRBD2 (5 bases each). The source material was liver tumor tissue from sampling region 3. Subset described: tumor region T3, left-lateral pole. This clonotype was obtained from a woman aged 25 to 45 with primary liver carcinoma and hepatitis B virus infection. Written as DNA, the CDR3 is TGCGCCAGCAGCCCAGAGATGAATAGGGACGCGAGCATGTGGTACTTT. Translating it yields CASSPEMNRDASMWYF.